This T cell receptor beta chain was sequenced during a study of T cells in Graves' hyperthyroidism and ophthalmopathy. Germline loops: CDR1 MNHNS, CDR2 SASEGT. Trimming cost V 6 bases and J 0 bases, with 12 bases left between them. There are 15 residues in the CDR3. It was uncontrolled infection, other autoimmune disease, pregnancy or lactation that excluded patients. A remark on this clonotype: A much larger clone differs from this one at a single base, so this may be a read error. The conserved phenylalanine or tryptophan is not found at the CDR3 terminus, so this likely reflects a read error.

The TCR beta CDR3 regions underwent amplification using RNA transcripts as the source. First-round RT-PCR with HTBI primers amplified the TCR CDR3 region. Via MiXCR, TCRdb re-called the multiplex PCR reads, giving one row per CDR3 protein. The sample includes over 500,000 distinct CDR3 sequences, 13% to 15% of them seen just once. The receptor comes from a woman in her 40s with Graves' hyperthyroidism. This chain joins TRBV6-1 and TRBJ2-4; possibly TRBD2 for D (5 bases). The sequenced sample consisted of blood. The CDR3 spells CASRADRLAKNIQYV. The DNA of the CDR3 is TGTGCCAGCAGAGCGGACCGTTTAGCCAAAAACATTCAGTACGTC.